This T cell receptor beta chain was sequenced during a study of identical twins. cDNA carried unique molecular identifiers, and a universal primer site was added by template switching. TCRdb ran MiXCR on the 5' RACE reads and lists one entry per CDR3 protein. The sample contains approximately 680,000 distinct CDR3 sequences, just over 7% of which appear only once. With 1 base removed from V and 3 bases from J, the gap between germline ends came to 9 bases. Germline V gene lookup returns CDR1 SGHVS and CDR2 FNYEAQ. The CDR3 extends over 14 amino acids. These sequences were also reported in another study, on yellow fever vaccine responses in identical twins.

What was sequenced was PBMCs. The chain carries TRBV7-6 and TRBJ1-1; D not resolved. This TCR was recovered from a woman aged 18-30 years in good health. The CDR3 region has the DNA TGTGCCAGCAGCTTAGGCCGGGTCTACACTGAAGCTTTCTTT. Translating it yields CASSLGRVYTEAFF. Filled out from reference TRBV7-6 and TRBJ1-1, the complete variable domain reads GAGVSQSPRYKVTKRGQDVALRCDPISGHVSLYWYRQALGQGPEFLTYFNYEAQQDKSGLPNDRFSAERPEGSISTLTIQRTEQRDSAMYRCASSLGRVYTEAFFGQGTRLTVV.